This entry lists 21 T cell receptor beta chains sequenced from one sample in a study of identical twins. MiXCR, applied by TCRdb to the 5' RACE reads, yields one record per CDR3 protein. Here the sample spans a few hundred thousand distinct CDR3 sequences, around 8% being singletons. The data also belong to a second study, concerning yellow fever vaccine responses in identical twins.

The sample was CD8+ T cells sorted from blood. The receptors here all came from a woman aged 18 to 35 in good health.

This clonotype was recorded at least ten times. The rearrangement uses TRBV6-2 or TRBV6-3 and TRBJ2-1; 8 nucleotides line up with TRBD2. The CDR3 loop spans 15 amino acids. CDR1 and CDR2 from the germline V gene are MNHEY and SVGEGT. V shed 5 bases, J shed 8 bases, and the junction held 11 bases outside the gene matches. The CDR3: CASSAGTSSFYEQFF. The CDR3 DNA sequence: TGTGCCAGCAGTGCCGGGACTAGTAGTTTCTATGAGCAGTTCTTC.

This clonotype was picked up a small number of times. The chain couples TRBV4-3 to TRBJ2-7, with 10 bases identical to TRBD2. The CDR3 is made up of 16 amino acids. Trimming removed 1 base from V and 2 bases from J; junction bases left unmatched: 5. CDR1 and CDR2 from the germline V gene are LGHNA and YSLEER. The DNA for the CDR3 is TGCGCCAGCAGCCAAGTCGCAGCGGGAGGGCCCTACGAGCAGTACTTC. This translates into CASSQVAAGGPYEQYF.

The sample holds many counts of this clonotype. This chain uses TRBV16 with TRBJ2-7; the D is unclear. This CDR3 contains 11 residues. V lost 2 bases and J lost 2, with 1 base in between. CDR1 and CDR2 (germline): KGHSY, FQNENV. CDR3 nucleotide sequence: TGTGCCAGCAGCCAAGCCTACGAGCAGTACTTC. Translated: CASSQAYEQYF.

The chain joins TRBV6-2 or TRBV6-3 to TRBJ2-2; TRBD2 aligns across 7 bases. Germline V gene data show CDR1 as MNHEY and CDR2 as SVGEGT. Germline trimming cut 5 bases from V and 0 bases from J; bases unmatched to any gene: 21. The CDR3 extends over 21 amino acids. CDR3 region: CASSRRPAREAHSPNTGELFF. The CDR3 nucleotides read TGTGCCAGCAGTCGCAGGCCCGCCCGGGAGGCCCATTCCCCGAACACCGGGGAGCTGTTTTTT.

In the case of this clonotype: One base away lies a much larger clone, so this may be a sequencing read error. This chain uses TRBV5-1 with TRBJ2-7; maybe TRBD2 (6 bases). Germline lookup yields CDR1 SGHRS and CDR2 YFSETQ. The CDR3 sequence is 15 residues long. The CDR3 nucleotides are TGCGCCACCAGCTTGCTCGCGGGGTCCTTATACGAGCAGTACTTC. It is translated as CATSLLAGSLYEQYF.

This chain uses TRBV12-3 or TRBV12-4 with TRBJ2-7; 12 bases match TRBD2. CDR3 length: 16 residues. J was trimmed by 4 bases and V by 2 bases; bases with no gene match: 6. The CDR3 DNA follows: TGTGCCAGCAGTTTATCTAGCGGGGGGGCCGATTACGAGCAGTACTTC. This codes for CASSLSSGGADYEQYF.

The chain links TRBV15 to TRBJ2-1; 10 nucleotides align to TRBD1. The CDR3 extends over 15 amino acids. Losses at the gene ends were 4 bases for V and 10 bases for J; bases not matched to a gene: 10. Per germline, CDR1 LNHNV and CDR2 YYDKDF (reference sequence). CDR3 residues: CATSTRATGGLEQFF. The CDR3 nucleotides read TGTGCCACCAGCACTAGGGCGACAGGGGGCTTAGAGCAGTTCTTC.

This clonotype was seen a handful of times. The V and J genes are TRBV7-9 and TRBJ1-2; D gene uncertain. The CDR3 contains 12 residues. Germline V CDR1 and CDR2: SEHNR, FQNEAQ (reference sequence). Deletions cut 1 base from V and 8 bases from J, with 8 bases between. The DNA for the CDR3 is TGTGCCAGCAGCTTAGGAGAAGAGGGCTACACCTTC. It encodes CASSLGEEGYTF.

In this sample, this clonotype turned up many times. The CDR3 DNA reads TGTGCCATCAGGGGATATGAGTACGAGCAGTACTTC. This encodes CAIRGYEYEQYF. The chain has TRBV10-3 and TRBJ2-7; no reliable D call. Germline assignment: CDR1 ENHRY and CDR2 SYGVKD. CDR3 length: 12 residues. V gave up 6 bases and J gave up 4 bases, with 10 bases separating them.

This chain links TRBV7-2 with TRBJ2-1; D call uncertain. The germline V and J ends were trimmed by 5 bases and 0 bases, with 8 bases remaining between them. CDR1 is SGHTA, CDR2 FQGNSA, per germline. The CDR3 sequence is 14 residues long. The CDR3 region has the DNA TGTGCCAGCAGCCTGAAGAGCTCCTACAATGAGCAGTTCTTC. This sequence encodes CASSLKSSYNEQFF. Full variable domain (missing parts from reference TRBV7-2 and TRBJ2-1): GAGVSQSPSNKVTEKGKDVELRCDPISGHTALYWYRQSLGQGLEFLIYFQGNSAPDKSGLPSDRFSAERTGGSVSTLTIQRTQQEDSAVYLCASSLKSSYNEQFFGPGTRLTVL.

This clonotype was seen many times. The rearrangement links TRBV9 to TRBJ2-7; 8 bases fit TRBD2. The CDR3 sequence is 18 residues long. Looked up from germline, CDR1 is SGDLS and CDR2 is YYNGEE. J lost 2 bases, V lost 4 bases, and 17 bases had no gene match. The chain's CDR3 is CASSPSNRGGVTAYEQYF. For the CDR3, the DNA is TGTGCCAGCAGCCCTTCCAACCGGGGGGGCGTCACGGCCTACGAGCAGTACTTC.

This clonotype was observed at least ten times. V gene TRBV6-4 combines with J gene TRBJ2-3; 8 positions agree with TRBD1. The length of the CDR3 is 15 residues. CDR1 and CDR2 from the germline V gene are MRHNA and SNTAGT. V trimming: 2 bases; J trimming: 1 base; junction bases outside the gene matches: 2. In DNA, the CDR3 is TGTGCCAGCAGTGACGGACAGGGAGGCACAGATACGCAGTATTTT. It encodes CASSDGQGGTDTQYF.

This clonotype came up a few times. The junction departs from the called germline gene at one end, perhaps through a read error. The chain couples TRBV12-3 or TRBV12-4 to TRBJ2-5, with 8 bases aligning to TRBD1. The CDR3 runs to 14 residues. The CDR3 nucleotides read TGTGCCAGCAGTCGGGGGACAGGCGGAGAGGCCCAGTACTTC. Translation gives CASSRGTGGEAQYF.

This sequence joins TRBV4-3 and TRBJ2-1, with 10 bases matching TRBD2. V was clipped by 0 bases and J by 0 bases; unmatched bases: 2. Germline lookup yields CDR1 LGHNA and CDR2 YSLEER. CDR3 length: 17 amino acids. The CDR3 DNA is TGCGCCAGCAGCCAAGAACTAGCGGGGACCTCCTACAATGAGCAGTTCTTC. This encodes CASSQELAGTSYNEQFF.

At least ten counts were recorded for this clonotype. The V gene is TRBV14, the J gene TRBJ2-7; the match to TRBD1 covers 9 bases. J was trimmed by 2 bases and V by 4 bases; bases with no gene match: 6. This CDR3 region has 15 residues. Germline V gene data show CDR1 as SGHDN and CDR2 as FVKESK. In DNA, the CDR3 is TGTGCCAGCAGCCGTACCGGGACAGGGCCCTACGAGCAGTACTTC. Translated: CASSRTGTGPYEQYF.

This clonotype was seen a handful of times. The genes are TRBV2 and TRBJ2-3; 7 nucleotides match TRBD2. Germline V lookup: CDR1 SNHLY, CDR2 FYNNEI. The CDR3 extends over 16 amino acids. Trimming cost V 1 base and J 0 bases; bases outside gene matches: 4. The CDR3 DNA is TGTGCCAGCAGTGAAGGACTAGCAACTAGCACAGATACGCAGTATTTT. This sequence encodes CASSEGLATSTDTQYF.

V usage is TRBV9 and J usage is TRBJ2-7; 7 bases match TRBD2. The CDR3 extends over 15 amino acids. J lost 2 bases, V lost 3 bases, and 8 bases had no gene match. Germline V gene data show CDR1 as SGDLS and CDR2 as YYNGEE. CDR3 nucleotide sequence: TGTGCCAGCAGCGGAGCAGCCAGCGGGACCTACGAGCAGTACTTC. Protein sequence: CASSGAASGTYEQYF.

V is TRBV4-2 and J is TRBJ1-6, with D possibly being TRBD1 (5 bases). Germline CDR1 LGHNA, CDR2 YNFKEQ. The CDR3 extends over 19 amino acids. The V gene lost 2 bases and the J gene lost 7 bases, with 24 bases spanning the gap. CDR3 coding DNA: TGTGCCAGCAGCCAACCCGGGGGAGGGAACGAAGTTGAGAATTCACCCCTCCACTTT. It is translated as CASSQPGGGNEVENSPLHF.

J is TRBJ2-7 and V is TRBV7-9, with 11 bases lining up with TRBD2. Germline assignment: CDR1 SEHNR and CDR2 FQNEAQ (reference sequence). The CDR3 has 15 residues. V lost 5 bases, J lost 2 bases, and 5 bases stayed unmatched. CDR3 in amino acids: CASSTRLAGTYEQYF. The CDR3 nucleotides are TGTGCCAGCAGCACCCGACTAGCGGGGACCTACGAGCAGTACTTC.

This clonotype was observed a handful of times. The chain is built from TRBV5-6 and TRBJ2-7; 8 nucleotides match TRBD2. J lost 7 bases, V lost 1 base, and 4 bases had no gene match. Germline CDR1 and CDR2: SGHDT and YYEEEE. The CDR3 contains 13 residues. CDR3 region: CASSLTSGGEQYF. The CDR3 DNA follows: TGTGCCAGCAGCTTGACTAGCGGAGGTGAGCAGTACTTC.

This clonotype was seen ten or more times. The CDR3 nucleotides are TGTGCCAGAAAGGACCAGGACAGGCCTTTCTACGAGCAGTACTTC. Translation gives CARKDQDRPFYEQYF. The V gene is TRBV21-1, the J gene TRBJ2-7; TRBD1 was called by the table and not checked on the DNA. TRBV21-1 is a recognized pseudogene. The CDR3 runs 15 residues.